The TCR beta chain described here comes from a study of CD8 T cells in ankylosing spondylitis. The table lists this clonotype with a few counts. Its antigen is not identified. MiXCR, applied by TCRdb to the 5' RACE reads, yields one record per CDR3 protein. Altogether about 450,000 distinct CDR3 sequences are present, about 24% being singletons, with the ten largest covering 0.89%. CDR3 length: 12 amino acids. The V and J ends lost 4 bases and 2 bases respectively, with 5 bases between them. From germline, CDR1 is SQVTM and CDR2 ANQGSEA. Study-level points and caveats: Made up of about eight highly homologous variants, a TCR beta motif appeared characteristic of ankylosing spondylitis blood.

The J gene is TRBJ2-2, the V gene TRBV29-1, with D unresolved. The sequenced sample consisted of blood, either unsorted or a sorted T cell fraction (not recorded which). This TCR derives from a male donor with ankylosing spondylitis. The CDR3: CSVAENTGELFF. The CDR3 DNA sequence: TGCAGCGTTGCGGAAAACACCGGGGAGCTGTTTTTT.